These 26 T cell receptor beta chains share one sample of origin, sequenced in a study of T cell repertoires in cytomegalovirus infection. Their recognized antigens are unknown. TCRdb re-derived calls from the reads in MiXCR, one entry per CDR3 protein. The data contain under 200,000 distinct CDR3 sequences, less than 25% of them seen just once; the ten biggest clones take up 25%. The sample here was CD8+ T cells from cultured PBMCs, taken from culture after CMV antigen stimulation. The origin of the receptors is a human donor in good health (CMV status not recorded). Some clones in this sample may be carry-over from other donors' samples.

This clonotype was seen only once. V usage is TRBV30 and J usage is TRBJ1-2; D gene ambiguous. V lost 6 bases to trimming and J lost 4 bases, with 12 bases between them. The germline V gene encodes CDR1 GTSNPN and CDR2 SVGIG (reference sequence). This CDR3 comprises 12 residues. The CDR3 DNA is TGTGCCTGCCTTTTACGGGTCTATGGCTACACCTTC. It codes for CACLLRVYGYTF.

The genes are TRBV7-2 and TRBJ2-5; 12 bases line up with TRBD2. V lost 5 bases, J lost 3 bases, and 10 bases stayed unmatched. The CDR3 consists of 17 residues. Germline assignment: CDR1 SGHTA and CDR2 FQGNSA. The CDR3 spells CASSHQIRLAGEETQYF. The CDR3 DNA reads TGTGCCAGCAGCCATCAGATCCGACTAGCGGGAGAAGAGACCCAGTACTTC.

This clonotype has just a few counts. The genes are TRBV11-1 and TRBJ2-6; no reliable D call. CDR3 size: 14 residues. V was clipped by 5 bases and J by 1 base, with 6 bases between them. The germline V gene has CDR1 SGHAT and CDR2 FQDESV (reference sequence). The CDR3 reads CASSPISGANVLTF. The DNA for the CDR3 is TGTGCCAGCAGCCCCATTTCTGGGGCCAACGTCCTGACTTTC.

The chain has TRBV6-1 and TRBJ2-1, with TRBD2 as a possible D gene (6 bases). This CDR3 has 11 amino acids. Germline V gene data show CDR1 as MNHNS and CDR2 as SASEGT. Deletions cut 6 bases from V and 14 bases from J, with 14 bases between. The DNA for the CDR3 is TGTGCCAGCAGAGTGGAGGGAAAGGAGTTCTTC. This gives the protein CASRVEGKEFF.

This clonotype showed up just a few times. J is TRBJ2-3 and V is TRBV7-9; D remains ambiguous. This CDR3 contains 15 residues. The germline V gene has CDR1 SEHNR and CDR2 FQNEAQ (reference sequence). The V and J ends lost 1 base and 4 bases respectively, with 12 bases between them. CDR3 protein: CASSLVKGASDTQYF. The CDR3 DNA reads TGTGCCAGCAGCTTAGTCAAGGGCGCGTCAGATACGCAGTATTTT. Based on the CDR3 plus reference TRBV7-9 and TRBJ2-3, the full variable domain is DTGVSQNPRHKITKRGQNVTFRCDPISEHNRLYWYRQTLGQGPEFLTYFQNEAQLEKSRLLSDRFSAERPKGSFSTLEIQRTEQGDSAMYLCASSLVKGASDTQYFGPGTRLTVL.

The chain carries TRBV7-9 and TRBJ2-1; 8 bases map to TRBD1. The CDR3 length is 15 residues. V was clipped by 5 bases and J by 5 bases; unmatched bases: 8. Per the germline V gene, CDR1 is SEHNR and CDR2 is FQNEAQ (reference sequence). The CDR3 sequence is CASSMGTGTHNEQFF. In DNA form, the CDR3 reads TGTGCCAGCAGCATGGGGACAGGCACGCACAATGAGCAGTTCTTC.

This chain uses TRBV11-2 with TRBJ1-1; weak D call: TRBD1 (6 bases). V shed 4 bases and J shed 0 bases, with 12 bases lying between them. Germline V lookup: CDR1 SGHAT, CDR2 FQNNGV. This CDR3 is built from 15 residues. DNA for the CDR3: TGTGCCAGCAGCTCATCCAGGACAGTGAACACTGAAGCTTTCTTT. This codes for CASSSSRTVNTEAFF.

The V gene is TRBV10-2, the J gene TRBJ2-7, with D uncertain. The CDR3 is 13 amino acids. Deletions cut 6 bases from V and 1 base from J, with 10 bases between. Germline CDR1 WSHSY, CDR2 SAAADI. The chain's CDR3 is CASSPTSSYEQYF. CDR3 sequence (DNA): TGCGCCAGCAGCCCGACATCTTCCTACGAGCAGTACTTC.

The chain joins TRBV12-3 or TRBV12-4 to TRBJ2-2; D gene uncertain. V shed 5 bases and J shed 6 bases, with 13 bases lying between them. There are 14 residues in the CDR3. CDR3 loop: CASSPAAAAGELFF. In DNA form, the CDR3 reads TGTGCCAGCAGTCCGGCTGCCGCGGCCGGGGAGCTGTTTTTT.

This clonotype occurred a few times. The chain has TRBV6-1 and TRBJ1-5; 12 bases map to TRBD1. This CDR3 comprises 17 residues. Losses at the gene ends were 4 bases for V and 1 base for J; bases not matched to a gene: 5. Per germline, CDR1 MNHNS and CDR2 SASEGT. CDR3 in amino acids: CASSAGTGGRSNQPQHF. In DNA form, the CDR3 reads TGTGCCAGCAGTGCCGGGACAGGGGGCCGGAGCAATCAGCCCCAGCATTTT.

Many counts were recorded for this clonotype. V is TRBV7-2 and J is TRBJ1-2; TRBD1 agrees at 10 bases. The CDR3 length is 15 residues. Germline trimming cut 1 base from V and 6 bases from J; bases unmatched to any gene: 5. The V gene's germline CDR1 is SGHTA and CDR2 FQGNSA. This CDR3 reads CASSLGTGTGDGYTF. The DNA of the CDR3 is TGTGCCAGCAGCTTAGGCACCGGGACAGGGGATGGCTACACCTTC.

The table lists this clonotype with a few counts. This chain connects TRBV3-1 to TRBJ2-7, with 9 nucleotides matching TRBD2. Trimming removed 4 bases from V and 2 bases from J; junction bases left unmatched: 3. Germline V lookup: CDR1 LGHDT, CDR2 YNNKEL (reference sequence). The CDR3 sequence is 14 residues long. CDR3 region: CASSLAGEPYEQYF. The CDR3 DNA sequence: TGTGCCAGCAGCCTAGCGGGGGAACCCTACGAGCAGTACTTC.

In this sample, this clonotype turned up a few times. The chain carries TRBV5-6 and TRBJ2-3; no clear D. Germline loops: CDR1 SGHDT, CDR2 YYEEEE. The ends were cut back, 1 base at V and 0 bases at J, with 3 bases in the middle. The CDR3 is 13 residues long. The chain's CDR3 is CASSLYSTDTQYF. For the CDR3, the DNA is TGTGCCAGCAGCTTGTATAGCACAGATACGCAGTATTTT.

This clonotype was observed a handful of times. This sequence joins TRBV28 and TRBJ2-1, with TRBD1 identical over 10 bases. Germline V gives CDR1 MDHEN, CDR2 SYDVKM. There are 16 residues in the CDR3. V lost 3 bases to trimming and J lost 8 bases; unmatched junction nucleotides: 10. CDR3 amino acids: CASSFSPRTGGHEQFF. The CDR3 DNA sequence: TGTGCCAGCAGTTTCTCTCCTAGGACAGGGGGTCATGAGCAGTTCTTC.

The rearrangement uses TRBV7-6 and TRBJ1-5; D unresolved. Germline CDR1 and CDR2: SGHVS and FNYEAQ. This CDR3 contains 14 residues. Deletions cut 5 bases from V and 4 bases from J, with 12 bases between. This CDR3 reads CASSRTTENQPQHF. CDR3 sequence (DNA): TGTGCCAGCAGCCGGACGACTGAGAATCAGCCCCAGCATTTT. Together with reference TRBV7-6 and TRBJ1-5, the CDR3 gives the full variable domain: GAGVSQSPRYKVTKRGQDVALRCDPISGHVSLYWYRQALGQGPEFLTYFNYEAQQDKSGLPNDRFSAERPEGSISTLTIQRTEQRDSAMYRCASSRTTENQPQHFGDGTRLSIL.

The chain is built from TRBV6-2 or TRBV6-3 and TRBJ1-4; D unclear. With 2 bases removed from V and 6 bases from J, the gap between germline ends came to 13 bases. The CDR3 is 15 amino acids. The germline V gene encodes CDR1 MNHEY and CDR2 SVGEGT. The CDR3: CASSYIGIVDEKLFF. The CDR3 DNA follows: TGTGCCAGCAGTTACATCGGTATCGTGGATGAAAAACTGTTTTTT.

This clonotype has more than one count but fewer than ten. J is TRBJ1-1 and V is TRBV7-9, with 9 bases fitting TRBD1. The V gene end was trimmed by 5 bases and the J gene end by 6 bases; junction bases not matched to a gene: 13. Germline CDR1 reads SEHNR; CDR2 reads FQNEAQ (reference sequence). The CDR3 has 16 amino acids. This CDR3 is CASSPRDREFGAEAFF. DNA for the CDR3: TGTGCCAGCAGCCCCCGGGACAGGGAGTTCGGTGCTGAAGCTTTCTTT.

This chain joins TRBV9 and TRBJ2-5; TRBD2 might be the D (6 bases). Trimming left V 2 bases short and J 2 bases short, with 16 bases between. The germline V gene encodes CDR1 SGDLS and CDR2 YYNGEE. This CDR3 is built from 16 residues. CDR3 loop: CASSVWEEDKQETQYF. CDR3 bases: TGTGCCAGCAGCGTGTGGGAGGAGGACAAACAAGAGACCCAGTACTTC.

The chain combines TRBV7-9 with TRBJ2-1; TRBD2 matches at 14 bases. Germline values: CDR1 SEHNR, CDR2 FQNEAQ (reference sequence). Germline trimming cut 5 bases from V and 9 bases from J; bases unmatched to any gene: 12. The CDR3 contains 17 residues. CDR3: CASSEPGLAGAPAEQFF. The CDR3 bases are TGTGCCAGCAGCGAACCGGGACTAGCGGGGGCACCCGCTGAGCAGTTCTTC.

The V gene is TRBV7-3, the J gene TRBJ2-7; the D gene could be TRBD1 or TRBD2 (5 bases each). The CDR3 is made up of 14 amino acids. Between the trimmed V and J ends, which lost 2 bases and 5 bases, there was a span of 13 bases. Germline CDR1 SGHTA, CDR2 FQGTGA. CDR3 in DNA: TGTGCCAGCAGCTTAGGCCTCGGGGCTAACGAGCAGTACTTC. The encoded protein is CASSLGLGANEQYF.

This chain links TRBV12-3 or TRBV12-4 with TRBJ1-5; D is undetermined. The CDR3 sequence is 14 residues long. Trimming removed 4 bases from V and 0 bases from J, with 7 bases in between. Written as DNA, the CDR3 is TGTGCCAGCAGTTCTATAAATAGCAATCAGCCCCAGCATTTT. It codes for CASSSINSNQPQHF.

This clonotype was observed a few times. The rearrangement joins TRBV12-3 or TRBV12-4 to TRBJ2-5; 7 bases agree with TRBD1. Trimming cost V 6 bases and J 4 bases; bases outside gene matches: 5. The CDR3 consists of 13 residues. CDR3 residues: CASSLGTVETQYF. Here the CDR3 DNA reads TGTGCCAGCAGCCTCGGGACAGTAGAGACCCAGTACTTC.

This chain joins TRBV12-3 or TRBV12-4 and TRBJ2-1; TRBD1 or TRBD2 may be the D gene (5 bases each). The CDR3 extends over 16 amino acids. The V end was cut by 5 bases, the J end by 2 bases, with 16 bases between. CDR3 in amino acids: CASSRPGTRAYNEQFF. The CDR3 coding sequence is TGTGCCAGCAGTCGACCCGGGACCCGGGCCTACAATGAGCAGTTCTTC.

The rearrangement joins TRBV10-3 to TRBJ1-1, with 7 positions matching TRBD1. Germline V CDR1 and CDR2: ENHRY, SYGVKD. V trimming: 11 bases; J trimming: 0 bases; junction bases outside the gene matches: 6. The length of the CDR3 is 13 residues. CDR3 bases: TGTGCCGCTCACAGGGGCCTGAACACTGAAGCTTTCTTT. Protein product: CAAHRGLNTEAFF.

The rearrangement links TRBV7-2 to TRBJ2-7; D may match TRBD1 or TRBD2 (6 bases each). CDR1 SGHTA and CDR2 FQGNSA come from the germline V gene. The ends were cut back, 8 bases at V and 4 bases at J, with 15 bases in the middle. The CDR3 totals 13 residues. The CDR3 spells CASAPGGEYEQYF. The CDR3 DNA follows: TGTGCCAGCGCACCCGGGGGCGAGTACGAGCAGTACTTC.

A few counts support this clonotype. This sequence joins TRBV7-3 and TRBJ1-2, with D perhaps TRBD1 (5 bases). The CDR3 is 18 amino acids. Per germline, CDR1 SGHTA and CDR2 FQGTGA. V gave up 0 bases and J gave up 10 bases, with 27 bases separating them. This CDR3 reads CASSLTPTDRMGSFAYTF. For the CDR3, the DNA is TGTGCCAGCAGCTTAACCCCGACAGACCGGATGGGGAGTTTTGCCTACACCTTC.